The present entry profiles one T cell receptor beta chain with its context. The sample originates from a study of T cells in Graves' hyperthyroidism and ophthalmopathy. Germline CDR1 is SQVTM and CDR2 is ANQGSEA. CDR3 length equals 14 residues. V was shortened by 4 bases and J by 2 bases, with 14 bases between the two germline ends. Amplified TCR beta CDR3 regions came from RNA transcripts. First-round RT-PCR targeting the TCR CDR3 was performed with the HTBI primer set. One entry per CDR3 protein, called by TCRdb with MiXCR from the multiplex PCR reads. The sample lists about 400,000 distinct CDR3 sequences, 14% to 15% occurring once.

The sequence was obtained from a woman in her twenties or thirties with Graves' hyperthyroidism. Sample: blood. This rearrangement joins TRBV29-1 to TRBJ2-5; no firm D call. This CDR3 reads CSVAKVSTQETQYF. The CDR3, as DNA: TGCAGCGTTGCTAAGGTTAGCACTCAAGAGACCCAGTACTTC.